Below, one T cell receptor (beta chain) is given with its context. The source of the sample is a study of control samples from healthy donors and cancer patients. Generated by immunoSEQ multiplex PCR, the TCRdb table keeps only in-frame clones and is missing some. Among 77,000 or so clones listed, about nine tenths were seen once. V dropped 6 bases and J dropped 6; count of bases not matched to a gene: 6. The CDR3 is 16 amino acids. Germline values: CDR1 ENHRY, CDR2 SYGVKD. The sequenced sample consisted of blood. The V gene is TRBV10-3, the J gene TRBJ2-1; TRBD2 matches 15 bases. The TCR sequence derives from a man aged 25 to 40 in good health. CDR3 residues: CAIRIGLAGGLNEQFF. The CDR3 DNA reads TGTGCCATCAGGATCGGACTAGCGGGGGGGCTCAATGAGCAGTTCTTC.